Below, 16 T cell receptor beta chains from the same sample are listed, as sequenced in a study of shared clonotypes between healthy human individuals. The assay was immunoSEQ multiplex PCR, and TCRdb's table has in-frame clones only and misses some. The sample holds over a million clones, over 95% seen once. The sequencing input was naive CD4+ T cells sorted from blood. Described subset: CD45RA+ positively selected. The receptor set was obtained from a man younger than 40 in good health.

The V and J genes are TRBV6-4 and TRBJ2-1; D possibly uses TRBD1 or TRBD2 (5 bases each). The CDR3 extends over 15 amino acids. The germline CDR1 and CDR2 sequences are MRHNA and SNTAGT. The V and J ends lost 6 bases and 4 bases respectively, with 16 bases between them. The CDR3 DNA follows: TGTGCCAGCAGCCCCAGGGCGGGCATTTACAATGAGCAGTTCTTC. Residues: CASSPRAGIYNEQFF.

This chain links TRBV9 with TRBJ2-1, with 11 bases that match TRBD2. The germline CDR1 and CDR2 sequences are SGDLS and YYNGEE. The length of the CDR3 is 16 residues. V trimming: 2 bases; J trimming: 9 bases; junction bases outside the gene matches: 10. CDR3 protein: CASSVQLAGGVGEQFF. CDR3 in DNA: TGTGCCAGCAGCGTTCAATTAGCGGGAGGGGTGGGTGAGCAGTTCTTC.

The V and J genes are TRBV2 and TRBJ1-5; possibly TRBD1 for D (5 bases). Trimming took 5 bases from V and 4 from J, leaving 9 bases between them. CDR3 length equals 13 residues. In germline, CDR1 is SNHLY, CDR2 FYNNEI. The CDR3 sequence: CASSRQLNQPQHF. The CDR3 DNA reads as TGTGCCAGCAGTAGACAGCTGAATCAGCCCCAGCATTTT. The full variable domain, in which reference TRBV2 and TRBJ1-5 provide the parts outside the CDR3, is EPEVTQTPSHQVTQMGQEVILRCVPISNHLYFYWYRQILGQKVEFLVSFYNNEISEKSEIFDDQFSVERPDGSNFTLKIRSTKLEDSAMYFCASSRQLNQPQHFGDGTRLSIL.

Comment on this clone: One junction end disagrees with the germline gene, perhaps due to a read error. CDR3 DNA sequence: TGTGCCAGTAGTTCGGGGGGACTAGCCGCGACCTATAATGAGCAGTTCTTC. Translated: CASSSGGLAATYNEQFF. V is TRBV19 and J is TRBJ2-1; 9 bases are a match to TRBD2. This CDR3 comprises 17 residues. Germline loops: CDR1 LNHDA, CDR2 SQIVND (reference sequence).

The chain recombines TRBV5-5 with TRBJ2-7, with D maybe TRBD1 (6 bases). Trimming pared 0 bases from V and 3 bases from J, leaving 10 bases between. CDR1 is SGHKS and CDR2 is YYEKEE in the germline V gene (reference sequence). The CDR3 has 14 residues. CDR3 sequence reads: CASSLGQEIYEQYF. The CDR3, as DNA: TGTGCCAGCAGCTTGGGACAGGAGATCTACGAGCAGTACTTC. Using reference TRBV5-5 and TRBJ2-7 for the parts outside the CDR3, the full variable domain is DAGVTQSPTHLIKTRGQQVTLRCSPISGHKSVSWYQQVLGQGPQFIFQYYEKEERGRGNFPDRFSARQFPNYSSELNVNALLLGDSALYLCASSLGQEIYEQYFGPGTRLTVT.

On this clone itself: The same CDR3 is also encoded by other DNA sequences in this sample. The chain recombines TRBV9 with TRBJ2-5, with D possibly TRBD1 on 5 matching bases. V was pared by 0 bases and J by 2 bases, with 8 bases between. CDR1 and CDR2 from the germline V gene are SGDLS and YYNGEE. This CDR3 has 14 amino acids. CDR3 DNA sequence: TGTGCCAGCAGCGTAGGGACAACTCAAGAGACCCAGTACTTC. As protein: CASSVGTTQETQYF. Full variable domain (rest looked up from reference TRBV9 and TRBJ2-5): DSGVTQTPKHLITATGQRVTLRCSPRSGDLSVYWYQQSLDQGLQFLIQYYNGEERAKGNILERFSAQQFPDLHSELNLSSLELGDSALYFCASSVGTTQETQYFGPGTRLLVL.

The rearrangement links TRBV28 to TRBJ2-2; 8 bases fit TRBD1. This CDR3 spans 14 amino acids. The junction had 3 bases not matched to a gene; V was cut back by 3 bases and J by 6 bases. CDR1 and CDR2 (germline): MDHEN, SYDVKM. CDR3 sequence (DNA): TGTGCCAGCAGTTTGCGACAGGGGCCCGGGGAGCTGTTTTTT. As protein: CASSLRQGPGELFF.

This chain links TRBV19 with TRBJ2-1, with 8 bases matching TRBD1. The CDR3 extends over 16 amino acids. The ends lost 5 bases at V and 5 bases at J; junction bases unmatched: 11. Germline lookup yields CDR1 LNHDA and CDR2 SQIVND (reference sequence). CDR3 sequence: CASSHLTGVGHNEQFF. The CDR3 DNA reads TGTGCCAGTAGTCACCTGACAGGGGTCGGCCACAATGAGCAGTTCTTC.

This chain connects TRBV6-5 to TRBJ1-4, with 8 bases fitting TRBD1. The CDR3 consists of 14 residues. V was clipped by 4 bases and J by 6 bases; unmatched bases: 4. Germline-derived CDR1 and CDR2 are MNHEY and SVGAGI. DNA of the CDR3: TGTGCCAGCAGTTTAGACAGGGGTGATGAAAAACTGTTTTTT. Its protein product is CASSLDRGDEKLFF.

V is TRBV7-2 and J is TRBJ2-7; weak D call: TRBD2 (6 bases). Trimming left V 5 bases short and J 2 bases short, with 13 bases between. Germline CDR1 is SGHTA and CDR2 is FQGNSA. This CDR3 is built from 14 residues. CDR3 nucleotides: TGTGCCAGCAGCCACCCGGGACTCGCCTACGAGCAGTACTTC. This encodes CASSHPGLAYEQYF.

The chain's CDR3 is CASSSGNYNEQFF. The CDR3 bases are TGCGCCAGCTCGAGCGGGAACTACAATGAGCAGTTCTTC. The V and J genes are TRBV5-1 and TRBJ2-1; 7 nucleotides match TRBD2. V gave up 7 bases and J gave up 3 bases; unmatched junction bases: 4. This CDR3 comprises 13 residues. The germline V gene encodes CDR1 SGHRS and CDR2 YFSETQ. Supplemented by reference TRBV5-1 and TRBJ2-1, the full variable domain reads KAGVTQTPRYLIKTRGQQVTLSCSPISGHRSVSWYQQTPGQGLQFLFEYFSETQRNKGNFPGRFSGRQFSNSRSEMNVSTLELGDSALYLCASSSGNYNEQFFGPGTRLTVL.

This rearrangement joins TRBV9 to TRBJ2-4, with TRBD2 identical over 7 bases. There are 17 residues in the CDR3. V shed 0 bases and J 11 bases; nucleotides not matched to a gene: 17. Per the germline V gene, CDR1 is SGDLS and CDR2 is YYNGEE. The CDR3 protein is CASSVGMSGNVLSLQYF. The CDR3 DNA reads TGTGCCAGCAGCGTAGGCATGAGCGGGAATGTTCTGAGCCTTCAGTACTTC.

This chain connects TRBV13 to TRBJ1-3, with a tentative D call TRBD1 (6 bases). The length of the CDR3 is 15 residues. Trimming stripped 2 bases from V and 9 bases from J, with 17 bases between. The germline gives CDR1 PRHDT, CDR2 FYEKMQ (reference sequence). Here the CDR3 reads CASSLSRGGFGTIYF. The CDR3 nucleotides are TGTGCCAGCAGCTTAAGTAGAGGGGGGTTTGGCACCATATATTTT.

The chain recombines TRBV19 with TRBJ1-2, with TRBD1 as a possible D gene (5 bases). This CDR3 contains 15 residues. Germline values: CDR1 LNHDA, CDR2 SQIVND (reference sequence). Trimming shortened V by 3 bases and J by 3 bases, and 14 bases separated the two germline ends. CDR3 amino acids: CASSMAAAGHYGYTF. The CDR3 DNA is TGTGCCAGTAGTATGGCGGCGGCAGGGCACTATGGCTACACCTTC.

The V gene is TRBV18, the J gene TRBJ2-7; 13 bases agree with TRBD2. Looked up from germline, CDR1 is KGHSH and CDR2 is LQKENI. The V segment lost 0 bases and the J segment 7 bases; nucleotides outside the gene matches: 12. The CDR3 has 18 amino acids. The CDR3 spells CASSPPPGLAGLAREQYF. DNA for the CDR3: TGTGCCAGCTCACCACCACCGGGACTAGCGGGACTTGCACGTGAGCAGTACTTC. Full variable domain (rest looked up from reference TRBV18 and TRBJ2-7): NAGVMQNPRHLVRRRGQEARLRCSPMKGHSHVYWYRQLPEEGLKFMVYLQKENIIDESGMPKERFSAEFPKEGPSILRIQQVVRGDSAAYFCASSPPPGLAGLAREQYFGPGTRLTVT.

The V gene is TRBV19, the J gene TRBJ2-2; D may be TRBD1 (5 bases). This CDR3 comprises 14 residues. The germline gives CDR1 LNHDA, CDR2 SQIVND (reference sequence). V lost 6 bases to trimming and J lost 4 bases, with 12 bases between them. DNA of the CDR3: TGTGCCAGTAGCCCCAGGGCCTTCACCGGGGAGCTGTTTTTT. Its protein is CASSPRAFTGELFF.